This TCR beta chain was captured by sequencing in a study of blood T cell repertoires in COVID-19. Sequenced by immunoSEQ multiplex PCR; TCRdb stores in-frame clones only, minus some. The repertoire holds roughly 300,000 clones, with more than 75% as singletons. Many counts were recorded for this clone. Trimming left V 1 base short and J 14 bases short, with 9 bases between. Germline assignment: CDR1 DFQATT and CDR2 SNEGSKA (reference sequence). The CDR3 runs to 11 residues. Researchers sorted participants into cohorts using their self-reported clinical history. Donors of Cohort 3 who recovered were those that had two negative PCRs, clearance, or symptom resolution.

The origin of this receptor is a woman aged 18-35 years who had recovered from COVID-19. Input material: PBMCs or T cells enriched from blood (not recorded which). The chain joins TRBV20-1 to TRBJ1-6; D uncertain. The CDR3 loop is CSARGPPSLHF. For the CDR3, the DNA is TGCAGTGCTAGAGGGCCCCCGTCCCTCCACTTT.